One sample yielded the 3 T cell receptor beta chains listed below, sequenced in a study of blood T cells in healthy people across ages. Primed by a sample-barcoded 5' primer and a J-beta primer mix, a second PCR proceeded for roughly 6 to 12 cycles. TCRdb redid the calling of the 5' RACE reads with MiXCR, one entry per CDR3 protein. The data show about 730,000 distinct CDR3 sequences, 40% to 45% seen once. Sequences were obtained from blood. The source of these receptors is a woman between 55 and 75 years old in good health.

As to this clonotype: With a much larger clone just one base away, this may be a read error. The chain uses TRBV29-1 and TRBJ2-1; TRBD2 agrees at 11 bases. Judging by the DNA end, TRBJ2-7 fits better; the J call may be wrong. This CDR3 region has 17 residues. The V gene's germline CDR1 is SQVTM and CDR2 ANQGSEA. The CDR3 sequence: CSVEGASGRSSYNEQYF. The DNA of the CDR3 is TGCAGCGTTGAAGGGGCTAGCGGGAGGAGCTCCTACAATGAGCAGTACTTC.

This clonotype was seen more than once but under ten times. This rearrangement joins TRBV2 to TRBJ2-5; 9 nucleotides align to TRBD2. Germline trimming cut 1 base from V and 5 bases from J; bases unmatched to any gene: 2. The germline gives CDR1 SNHLY, CDR2 FYNNEI. The CDR3 contains 14 residues. CDR3 sequence: CASSEVTSGETQYF. The CDR3 coding sequence is TGTGCCAGCAGTGAAGTAACTAGCGGGGAGACCCAGTACTTC.

This clonotype was counted between two and nine times. V is TRBV29-1 and J is TRBJ1-1; D not certain. CDR1 and CDR2 from the germline V gene are SQVTM and ANQGSEA. V was shortened by 8 bases and J by 0 bases, with 13 bases between the two germline ends. The CDR3 is 13 amino acids. The CDR3 nucleotides read TGCAGCTACGGGGTGATCATGAACACTGAAGCTTTCTTT. Translating it yields CSYGVIMNTEAFF.